This entry is about one T cell receptor beta chain. This sample is part of a study of blood T cell repertoires in COVID-19. Study-wide context: Researchers got acute and convalescent COVID-19 samples from the United States, Italy and Spain.

Method: immunoSEQ multiplex PCR; TCRdb's copy keeps in-frame clones and lacks some. Among about 150,000 clones listed, 91% were seen once. Trimming shortened V by 3 bases and J by 0 bases, and 10 bases separated the two germline ends. Germline V gives CDR1 MRHNA, CDR2 SNTAGT. CDR3 length: 15 amino acids. Sequencing was performed on peripheral blood. The chain recombines TRBV6-4 with TRBJ2-3, with D possibly being TRBD1 (6 bases). The TCR was taken from a man aged 50-60 years with acute or convalescent COVID-19. DNA for the CDR3: TGTGCCAGCAGTGATGGGACACGTAGCACAGATACGCAGTATTTT. Residues: CASSDGTRSTDTQYF.